The next 10 T cell receptor beta chains were all read from a single sample in a study of T cells in Graves' hyperthyroidism and ophthalmopathy. Using RNA transcripts as the source, TCR beta CDR3 regions were amplified. First-round RT-PCR with HTBI primers amplified the TCR CDR3 region. MiXCR, run by TCRdb on the multiplex PCR reads, gives a single entry per CDR3 protein. There are about 350,000 distinct CDR3 sequences in the sample; 14% occur only once, and 20% to 25% lies in the top ten. The specimen sequenced was blood. These receptors originate from a woman aged 25-40 years with Graves' hyperthyroidism.

This clonotype was picked up many times. The rearrangement joins TRBV20-1 to TRBJ2-1; D perhaps matches TRBD1 (6 bases). The CDR3 is made up of 13 amino acids. The V and J ends lost 1 base and 8 bases respectively, with 12 bases between them. Germline assignment: CDR1 DFQATT and CDR2 SNEGSKA (reference sequence). Here the CDR3 reads CSARGWQGYEQFF. The CDR3 DNA sequence: TGCAGTGCTAGAGGATGGCAGGGGTATGAGCAGTTCTTC.

V usage is TRBV4-1 and J usage is TRBJ2-7; the D call may be TRBD1 or TRBD2 (5 bases each). The CDR3 sequence is 15 residues long. CDR1 is MGHRA, CDR2 YSYEKL, per germline. The ends were cut back, 7 bases at V and 3 bases at J, with 19 bases in the middle. CDR3 nucleotide sequence: TGCGCCAGCAACCTCAGGGACGCTTTCGTCTACGAGCAGTACTTC. Amino acids: CASNLRDAFVYEQYF.

This clonotype was observed a handful of times. The chain couples TRBV5-4 to TRBJ2-3, with 7 bases aligning to TRBD2. Germline-derived CDR1 and CDR2 are SGHNT and YYREEE (reference sequence). The CDR3 sequence is 12 residues long. V trimming: 0 bases; J trimming: 13 bases; junction bases outside the gene matches: 5. CDR3 coding DNA: TGTGCCAGCAGCTTGGACGGACTAGTTGAGTATTTT. This gives the protein CASSLDGLVEYF.

At least ten counts were recorded for this clonotype. V gene TRBV6-2 or TRBV6-3 combines with J gene TRBJ2-3; D ambiguous. This CDR3 comprises 13 residues. V shed 5 bases and J shed 0 bases, with 6 bases lying between them. Looked up from germline, CDR1 is MNHEY and CDR2 is SVGEGT. The CDR3 reads CASSRLSTDTQYF. The CDR3 region has the DNA TGTGCCAGCAGTCGACTCAGCACAGATACGCAGTATTTT.

With respect to this clonotype: One base away lies a much larger clone, so this may be a sequencing read error. The rearrangement uses TRBV7-9 and TRBJ1-1, with D unresolved. The germline V gene encodes CDR1 SEHNR and CDR2 FQNEAQ (reference sequence). The CDR3 length is 13 residues. The CDR3 is CASSFTASTEALF. The DNA of the CDR3 is TGTGCCAGCAGCTTTACGGCGAGCACTGAAGCTCTCTTT.

The rearrangement uses TRBV12-3 or TRBV12-4 and TRBJ1-5; 7 nucleotides agree with TRBD1. Trimming cost V 3 bases and J 10 bases; bases outside gene matches: 9. This CDR3 has 14 amino acids. CDR3 sequence (DNA): TGTGCCAGCAGTTTCCGACAGGGTGGGGGTCCCCAGCATTTT. This codes for CASSFRQGGGPQHF.

This clonotype was counted at least ten times. J is TRBJ2-3 and V is TRBV27; 11 bases agree with TRBD2. V shed 4 bases, J shed 0 bases, and the junction held 6 bases outside the gene matches. Germline V gene data show CDR1 as MNHEY and CDR2 as SMNVEV (reference sequence). The CDR3 is 17 residues long. CDR3 protein: CASSSLGLAASTDTQYF. In DNA, the CDR3 is TGTGCCAGCAGTTCCTTGGGACTAGCGGCTAGCACAGATACGCAGTATTTT.

With respect to this clonotype: This may be a read error: a much more frequent sequence differs by one nucleotide. The rearrangement joins TRBV15 to TRBJ1-2; 7 bases line up with TRBD1. The length of the CDR3 is 15 residues. From germline, CDR1 is LNHNV and CDR2 YYDKDF (reference sequence). The DNA of the CDR3 is TGTGTCACCAGCAGAGAACCAGGGGGAAGCTATGGCTACACCTTC. This codes for CVTSREPGGSYGYTF.

This clonotype was recorded at least ten times. The chain couples TRBV27 to TRBJ1-5; no definite D call. V lost 5 bases to trimming and J lost 4 bases, with 18 bases between them. This CDR3 contains 16 residues. Germline V gene data show CDR1 as MNHEY and CDR2 as SMNVEV (reference sequence). CDR3 residues: CASSPLRDKPNQPQHF. The DNA of the CDR3 is TGTGCCAGCAGTCCGTTGCGCGACAAGCCAAATCAGCCCCAGCATTTT.

This clonotype was detected ten times or more. The chain joins TRBV28 to TRBJ2-7; 10 bases agree with TRBD1. This CDR3 has 14 residues. V shed 6 bases and J 4 bases; nucleotides not matched to a gene: 6. Per the germline V gene, CDR1 is MDHEN and CDR2 is SYDVKM. CDR3 region: CASRLGGQGYEQYF. The CDR3, as DNA: TGTGCCAGCAGATTAGGGGGACAGGGGTACGAGCAGTACTTC.